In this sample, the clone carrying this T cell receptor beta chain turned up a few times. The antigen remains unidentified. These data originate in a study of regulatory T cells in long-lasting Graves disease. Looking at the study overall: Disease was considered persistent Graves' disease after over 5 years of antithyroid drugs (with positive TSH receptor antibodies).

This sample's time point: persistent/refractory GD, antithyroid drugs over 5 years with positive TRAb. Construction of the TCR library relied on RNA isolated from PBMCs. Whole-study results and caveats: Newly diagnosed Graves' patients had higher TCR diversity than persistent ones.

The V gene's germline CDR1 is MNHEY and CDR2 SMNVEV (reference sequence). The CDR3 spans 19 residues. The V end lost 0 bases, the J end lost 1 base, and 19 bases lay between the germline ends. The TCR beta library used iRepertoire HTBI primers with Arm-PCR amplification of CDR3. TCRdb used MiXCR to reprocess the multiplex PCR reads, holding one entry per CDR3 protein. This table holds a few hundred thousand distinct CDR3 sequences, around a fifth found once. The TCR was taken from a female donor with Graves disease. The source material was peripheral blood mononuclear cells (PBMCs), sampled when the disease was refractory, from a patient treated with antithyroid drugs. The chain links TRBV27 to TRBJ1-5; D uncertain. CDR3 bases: TGTGCCAGCAGTTTATCCCCCCCCCCCCTACATATGAGCAATCAGCCCCAGCATTTT. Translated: CASSLSPPPLHMSNQPQHF.